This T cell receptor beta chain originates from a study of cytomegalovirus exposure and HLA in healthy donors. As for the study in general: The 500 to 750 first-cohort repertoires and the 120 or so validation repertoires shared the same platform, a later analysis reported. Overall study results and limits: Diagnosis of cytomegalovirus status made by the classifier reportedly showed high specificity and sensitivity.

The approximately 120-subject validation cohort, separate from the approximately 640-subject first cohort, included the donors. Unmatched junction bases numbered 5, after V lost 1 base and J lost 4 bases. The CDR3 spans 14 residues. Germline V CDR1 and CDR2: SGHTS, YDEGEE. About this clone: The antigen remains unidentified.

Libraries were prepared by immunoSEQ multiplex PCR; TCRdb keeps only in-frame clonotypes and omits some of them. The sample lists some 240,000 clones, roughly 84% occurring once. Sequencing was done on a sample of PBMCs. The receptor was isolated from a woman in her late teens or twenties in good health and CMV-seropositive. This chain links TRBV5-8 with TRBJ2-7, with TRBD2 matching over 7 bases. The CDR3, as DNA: TGTGCCAGCAGCTTGAGCCTAGCGGAATACGAGCAGTACTTC. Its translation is CASSLSLAEYEQYF.